This TCR beta chain was identified in a study of shared clonotypes between healthy human individuals (dated by TCRdb to between 2020 and 2021). Study-level background: Three men and a couple of women, aged 18 to 49 years, made up the cohort. For each donor, CD4 naive and CD4 memory were each run on three plates, CD8 naive on two plates, and CD8 memory on one plate. To estimate repertoire size and how much clonotype sharing occurs between individuals, the study deeply sequenced the blood TCR repertoires of about 5 healthy adults. To increase sequencing depth and limit assay-specific biases, TCR repertoire library preparation and sequencing were carried out by different laboratories using diverse techniques. Each donor's leukapheresis produced roughly between roughly 0.94 and 9.5 billion PBMCs.

TCR CDR3 regions were amplified from genomic DNA by multiplex PCR using the deep immunoSEQ assay. Genomic DNA extracted from each cell subset was distributed evenly over all wells of several immunoSEQ 96-well plates, and each plate served as one replicate. For sorted subsets, roughly 190 ng of genomic DNA, equivalent to roughly 33,000 T cell genomes, went into each replicate PCR. Purified libraries were quantified with a Qubit 3.0 fluorometer, sized on a Bioanalyzer 2100, and re-quantified with the KAPA Library Quantification kit. Every immunoSEQ 96-well plate was sequenced on a dedicated single-read 150-cycle Illumina NextSeq 550 flow cell. The published analysis was carried out like this. The immunoSEQ output contained only junctional sequences without quality scores, so filtering could not match that applied to full-length reads. Sequences were annotated with PyIR, a Python wrapper for IgBLAST v1.9, using IMGT germline references to assign V/J genes and CDR3. Reads were filtered out if the reads had weak V/J assignments (E-value above 1e-6), no CDR3, stop codons, out-of-frame junctions, or ambiguous translated residues. V3J clonotypes were defined as sequences sharing an identical inferred V gene, J gene, and CDR3 amino acid sequence. To compute the percentage overlap between repertoires, the number of shared unique clonotypes was divided by the size of the smaller repertoire. RTK rarefaction, the Chao1 estimator, and Recon v2.1 estimates of unobserved clonotypes were used to assess repertoire richness. For all TCRbeta clonotypes obtained by the gDNA method from a few donors, generation probabilities were computed with OLGA. This is the immuneACCESS table as TCRdb keeps it, with only in-frame sequences that have V and J called. A part of the clones is gone; compared with another copy, unresolved V genes explain less than half, and the rest is unexplained. The DNA was the basis for D and trimming; V, J and clone size are from that table. This sample lists about a million clones; approximately 77% were detected once. The ten most abundant clones make up 0.7% to 0.95% of the sample.

CDR1 and CDR2 are drawn from the germline V gene (reference sequence): SGHNT, YYREEE. Trimming costs V 4 bases and J 1 base, and their ends lie 14 bases apart. The CDR3 holds 15 amino acids from the cysteine to the phenylalanine. The entry retains the CDR3 DNA only, 45 bases that are in frame from base 1. Concerning this clone: Its cognate antigen has yet to be identified. No base quality information exists; no much larger clone differs at one position.

The study at large found these results: Clonotypes shared by all four sorted-subset donors showed higher generation probabilities than non-shared clonotypes. Based on pairwise subsampling, the degree of clonotype sharing among donors was expected to be affected by sequencing depth. Across a few donors, roughly 5.1% of naive CD4, approximately 3.6% of naive CD8, approximately 2.5% of memory CD4, and approximately 0.4% of memory CD8 clonotypes were shared. Sampling was restricted to blood, and TCR repertoires in tissue are likely to differ from TCR repertoires in blood. Estimated clonotype richness was generally larger for naive than for memory subsets. Even with the large sequencing depth, rarefaction of the sorted-subset datasets indicated that sequencing was incomplete. The genetic and exposure-history diversity represented was limited by the small number of donors.

The donors were healthy, HIV-negative adults who had no recently reported acute infections or vaccinations. Every donor was a Caucasian adult residing in Nashville, Tennessee, USA. Magnetic negative selection was used to enrich CD4+ T cells, after which naive cells were positively selected on CD45RA and the negative fraction became the memory subset. After blood collection by leukapheresis, PBMCs were isolated using Ficoll-Histopaque density gradient centrifugation and then cryopreserved in the vapor phase of liquid nitrogen. Analytical flow cytometry was used to check the purity and quantity of each magnetically sorted T cell population. Genomic DNA was isolated from each sorted fraction and quantified by UV absorbance on a Nanodrop 2000c.

Sequenced sample: memory CD4+ T cells from PBMCs. This specimen's cell subset or site label, interpreted: CD45RA-negative fraction. Here the chain combines TRBV5-4 and TRBJ1-1, and possibly TRBD1, on 5 matching bases. The receptor comes from a man in his late teens or twenties in good health. Some clones in this sample may be carry-over from other donors' samples. The nucleotide sequence is given as TGTGCCAGCAGCAACGCCGGGACGGGGAACACTGAAGCTTTCTTT. The encoded protein is CASSNAGTGNTEAFF.